This T cell receptor (beta chain) comes out of a study of spatial heterogeneity in lung cancer. In the library, each TCR cDNA molecule bore its own unique molecular identifier. TCRdb ran MiXCR on the 5' RACE reads and lists one entry per CDR3 protein. This table has approximately 1,600 distinct CDR3 sequences, less than 6.5% appearing once. Trimming stripped 6 bases from V and 3 bases from J, with 23 bases between. CDR1 and CDR2 (germline): MNHEY, SVGAGI. The CDR3 runs to 18 residues. Time point described: sample taken at primary tumor resection. The approximately 78 donors had untreated early-stage non-small cell lung cancer. This clonotype qualifies as large.

The sequencing used normal lung tissue next to the tumor, collected at surgery. The genes are TRBV6-5 and TRBJ1-4; no definite D call. The receptor's source is a female donor with early-stage non-small cell lung cancer. The CDR3 loop is CASRFSGLGVSANEKLFF. The CDR3 DNA is TGTGCCAGCAGGTTTTCGGGCTTAGGAGTCTCAGCTAATGAAAAACTGTTTTTT.